These 24 T cell receptor beta chains came from one sample sequenced in a study of identifying expanded T cells in peripheral blood. Sequenced by immunoSEQ multiplex PCR; TCRdb stores in-frame clones only, minus some. The sample includes about 76,000 clones, around four fifths seen only once; the top ten take 18%. Sample: blood. The receptors derive from a person aged 18 to 75 in good health.

In its sample, this clone was seen once. The CDR3 sequence: CASSSQGIRETQYF. As DNA, the CDR3 is TGTGCCAGCAGCTCGCAGGGGATACGGGAGACCCAGTACTTC. The chain couples TRBV7-9 to TRBJ2-5; a possible D gene is TRBD1 (6 bases). CDR1 and CDR2 (germline): SEHNR, FQNEAQ (reference sequence). The CDR3 runs to 14 residues. V lost 4 bases to trimming and J lost 5 bases, with 14 bases between them.

This chain joins TRBV19 and TRBJ2-5, with 13 bases matching TRBD2. The junction had 8 bases not matched to a gene; V was cut back by 4 bases and J by 6 bases. The CDR3 covers 16 residues. CDR1 and CDR2 (germline): LNHDA, SQIVND (reference sequence). The CDR3 DNA reads as TGTGCCAGTAGTACCAAACTAGCGGGGGGGGAGAAGACCCAGTACTTC. This translates into CASSTKLAGGEKTQYF. The entire variable domain, with the rest obtained from reference TRBV19 and TRBJ2-5, is as follows: DGGITQSPKYLFRKEGQNVTLSCEQNLNHDAMYWYRQDPGQGLRLIYYSQIVNDFQKGDIAEGYSVSREKKESFPLTVTSAQKNPTAFYLCASSTKLAGGEKTQYFGPGTRLLVL.

The rearrangement joins TRBV14 to TRBJ2-5, with 14 positions matching TRBD2. The CDR3 sequence is 20 residues long. The V gene's germline CDR1 is SGHDN and CDR2 FVKESK. Losses at the gene ends were 1 base for V and 5 bases for J; bases not matched to a gene: 15. Here the CDR3 reads CASSQGRLAGGPFARETQYF. The CDR3 DNA sequence: TGTGCCAGCAGCCAAGGGCGACTAGCGGGAGGGCCGTTCGCCAGGGAGACCCAGTACTTC. The full variable domain, with the rest looked up from reference TRBV14 and TRBJ2-5, is EAGVTQFPSHSVIEKGQTVTLRCDPISGHDNLYWYRRVMGKEIKFLLHFVKESKQDESGMPNNRFLAERTGGTYSTLKVQPAELEDSGVYFCASSQGRLAGGPFARETQYFGPGTRLLVL.

The chain has TRBV19 and TRBJ2-3, with D hard to call. CDR1 and CDR2 from the germline V gene are LNHDA and SQIVND (reference sequence). The ends were cut back, 8 bases at V and 0 bases at J, with 12 bases in the middle. The CDR3 is made up of 14 amino acids. Here the CDR3 DNA reads TGTGCCAGTTCTCAAAGCCCTAGCACAGATACGCAGTATTTT. This codes for CASSQSPSTDTQYF.

The V gene is TRBV29-1, the J gene TRBJ2-1, with TRBD2 matching over 7 bases. The V gene's germline CDR1 is SQVTM and CDR2 ANQGSEA. This CDR3 is built from 17 residues. V trimming: 1 base; J trimming: 5 bases; junction bases outside the gene matches: 14. CDR3 sequence: CSVEVELARNPDNEQFF. The CDR3 DNA reads TGCAGCGTTGAAGTAGAACTAGCGAGAAACCCCGACAATGAGCAGTTCTTC.

The chain employs TRBV5-1 and TRBJ2-2; TRBD2 agrees at 13 bases. CDR3 length: 17 residues. Unmatched junction bases numbered 9, after V lost 2 bases and J lost 8 bases. Germline CDR1 is SGHRS and CDR2 is YFSETQ. The CDR3 sequence: CASSFRTSGSTFGELFF. The CDR3 nucleotides are TGCGCCAGCAGCTTCCGGACTAGCGGGAGTACATTTGGGGAGCTGTTTTTT.

The J gene is TRBJ2-7, the V gene TRBV15; D possibly matches TRBD1 or TRBD2 (5 bases each). Trimming removed 0 bases at V and 7 bases at J, with 16 bases between. This CDR3 spans 15 amino acids. The germline V gene encodes CDR1 LNHNV and CDR2 YYDKDF (reference sequence). For the CDR3, the DNA is TGTGCCACCAGCAGAGATCTGGGGGAGACGGAAGAGCAGTACTTC. It encodes CATSRDLGETEEQYF.

The rearrangement uses TRBV18 and TRBJ2-1; tentative D call: TRBD2 (6 bases). Trimming shortened V by 2 bases and J by 5 bases, and 19 bases separated the two germline ends. The CDR3 extends over 17 amino acids. Looked up from germline, CDR1 is KGHSH and CDR2 is LQKENI. The CDR3 loop reads CASSPLSGRELDNEQFF. The CDR3, as DNA: TGTGCCAGCTCACCATTATCCGGCCGGGAGCTCGACAATGAGCAGTTCTTC.

This chain uses TRBV19 with TRBJ2-7; 8 bases are shared with TRBD1. Germline CDR1 reads LNHDA; CDR2 reads SQIVND (reference sequence). V shed 5 bases, J shed 2 bases, and the junction held 8 bases outside the gene matches. The CDR3 totals 15 residues. The CDR3 region is CASSGRTGNAYEQYF. CDR3 nucleotide sequence: TGTGCCAGTAGTGGGCGGACAGGGAATGCCTACGAGCAGTACTTC.

This rearrangement joins TRBV7-8 to TRBJ2-5; D unresolved. V lost 0 bases, J lost 2 bases, and 13 bases lay in between. Per the germline V gene, CDR1 is SGHVS and CDR2 is FQNEAQ. The CDR3 has 16 amino acids. The CDR3 nucleotides read TGTGCCAGCAGCTTAGCGCTTGGTGCAATTCAAGAGACCCAGTACTTC. Translated, it gives CASSLALGAIQETQYF.

The chain has TRBV6-6 and TRBJ1-5; D is unclear. Per germline, CDR1 MNHNY and CDR2 SVGAGI (reference sequence). The CDR3 sequence is 13 residues long. The V and J ends lost 2 bases and 7 bases respectively, with 9 bases between them. This CDR3 is CASSYARGQPQHF. DNA for the CDR3: TGTGCCAGCAGTTACGCCCGGGGACAGCCCCAGCATTTT.

The chain recombines TRBV30 with TRBJ2-3; 7 nucleotides align to TRBD2. V lost 7 bases to trimming and J lost 0 bases; unmatched junction nucleotides: 7. Germline CDR1 GTSNPN, CDR2 SVGIG (reference sequence). There are 14 residues in the CDR3. The CDR3 DNA reads TGTGCCTCTCGGGCTAGCGGAAGCACAGATACGCAGTATTTT. This gives the protein CASRASGSTDTQYF.

The V call is TRBV28, the J call TRBJ1-1; D is uncertain. This CDR3 comprises 13 residues. Trimming cost V 8 bases and J 2 bases, with 12 bases left between them. Looked up from germline, CDR1 is MDHEN and CDR2 is SYDVKM. The CDR3, as DNA: TGTGCCAGCTGGACTGTGATAAACACTGAAGCTTTCTTT. It translates to CASWTVINTEAFF. Drawing the rest from reference TRBV28 and TRBJ1-1, the complete variable domain is DVKVTQSSRYLVKRTGEKVFLECVQDMDHENMFWYRQDPGLGLRLIYFSYDVKMKEKGDIPEGYSVSREKKERFSLILESASTNQTSMYLCASWTVINTEAFFGQGTRLTVV.

This chain connects TRBV14 to TRBJ1-1; D is perhaps TRBD1 (5 bases). This CDR3 has 15 amino acids. Between the trimmed V and J ends, which lost 2 bases and 0 bases, there was a span of 10 bases. Germline V CDR1 and CDR2: SGHDN, FVKESK. CDR3 residues: CASSQRWGMNTEAFF. The CDR3 region has the DNA TGTGCCAGCAGCCAACGATGGGGGATGAACACTGAAGCTTTCTTT.

The chain combines TRBV7-3 with TRBJ2-1, with TRBD2 matching over 7 bases. This CDR3 has 16 residues. With 1 base clipped from V and 5 bases from J, the junction kept 8 bases outside the gene matches. Germline V gives CDR1 SGHTA, CDR2 FQGTGA. CDR3 amino acids: CASSLIGGRSDNEQFF. CDR3 coding DNA: TGTGCCAGCAGCTTAATCGGCGGGAGATCAGACAATGAGCAGTTCTTC.

This clone appeared a few times. The V gene is TRBV4-1, the J gene TRBJ1-2, with 7 bases aligning to TRBD1. The J segment lost 3 bases and the V segment lost 3 bases, leaving 10 bases of the junction unmatched. Germline CDR1 is MGHRA and CDR2 is YSYEKL. The CDR3 is 16 residues long. The CDR3 reads CASSHHPGQRDYGYTF. The CDR3 region has the DNA TGCGCCAGCAGCCATCACCCGGGACAGAGAGACTATGGCTACACCTTC.

This CDR3 reads CASSAGQANQPQHF. The CDR3 DNA reads TGTGCCAGCAGTGCGGGACAGGCAAATCAGCCCCAGCATTTT. The chain is built from TRBV28 and TRBJ1-5; TRBD1 agrees at 8 bases. After removal of 5 bases from V and 4 bases from J, the junction contained 4 bases not matched to a gene. Germline-derived CDR1 and CDR2 are MDHEN and SYDVKM. The length of the CDR3 is 14 residues.

On this clone: Other DNA sequences in this sample translate to the same CDR3. CDR3 DNA sequence: TGTGCCTGGAGTGTCGGTGAGACCCAGTACTTC. Its translation: CAWSVGETQYF. V gene TRBV30 combines with J gene TRBJ2-5; no clear D. The V end was cut by 0 bases, the J end by 5 bases, with 4 bases between. The CDR3 length is 11 residues. Germline CDR1 is GTSNPN and CDR2 is SVGIG (reference sequence).

The CDR3 sequence: CAISEVQSSGNTIYF. As DNA, the CDR3 is TGTGCCATCAGTGAGGTCCAGAGCTCTGGAAACACCATATATTTT. The chain is built from TRBV10-3 and TRBJ1-3; D not resolved. In germline, CDR1 is ENHRY, CDR2 SYGVKD. The CDR3 is 15 residues long. V gave up 2 bases and J gave up 0 bases, with 8 bases separating them.

This clone was recorded a few times. The chain employs TRBV13 and TRBJ2-7; 8 bases fit TRBD2. Germline CDR1 and CDR2: PRHDT and FYEKMQ (reference sequence). V lost 5 bases and J lost 3; bases outside the gene matches: 3. This CDR3 is built from 13 residues. The CDR3, as DNA: TGTGCCAGCAGCCATACTAGCGGCTACGAGCAGTACTTC. Protein sequence: CASSHTSGYEQYF.

The V and J genes are TRBV6-5 and TRBJ2-7; the D is unclear. Germline assignment: CDR1 MNHEY and CDR2 SVGAGI. The V gene lost 4 bases and the J gene lost 4 bases, with 5 bases spanning the gap. The CDR3 totals 11 residues. The CDR3 region has the DNA TGTGCCAGCAGTTCAAAGTACGAGCAGTACTTC. Its protein product is CASSSKYEQYF.

The chain couples TRBV28 to TRBJ1-1; maybe TRBD1 (5 bases). Deletions cut 2 bases from V and 4 bases from J, with 11 bases between. CDR1 MDHEN and CDR2 SYDVKM come from the germline V gene. The CDR3 runs to 14 residues. Here the CDR3 reads CASSLPGEGTEAFF. The CDR3 DNA reads TGTGCCAGCAGTTTACCGGGGGAGGGCACTGAAGCTTTCTTT.

V is TRBV5-4 and J is TRBJ2-1, with 11 bases fitting TRBD2. The length of the CDR3 is 16 residues. Unmatched junction bases numbered 11, after V lost 5 bases and J lost 7 bases. Per germline, CDR1 SGHNT and CDR2 YYREEE (reference sequence). The chain's CDR3 is CASRGPLAGEVNEQFF. The CDR3 nucleotides are TGTGCCAGCAGGGGACCACTAGCGGGAGAGGTAAATGAGCAGTTCTTC.

The chain links TRBV11-3 to TRBJ2-7, with 9 nucleotides matching TRBD1. The CDR3 runs 15 residues. The germline V gene encodes CDR1 SGHNT and CDR2 YENEEA. Germline trimming cut 6 bases from V and 3 bases from J; bases unmatched to any gene: 9. The CDR3 sequence: CASSLSGTGIYEQYF. The CDR3 nucleotides are TGTGCCAGCAGTTTATCCGGGACAGGGATCTACGAGCAGTACTTC.